The 9 T cell receptor beta chains below all came from one sample that was sequenced in a study of CD8 T cells in ankylosing spondylitis. MiXCR was run by TCRdb on the 5' RACE reads, yielding one entry per CDR3 protein. This sample carries 350,000 or so distinct CDR3 sequences, roughly 14% of them seen once, and the ten largest clones take less than 1.1%. The source material was blood, either unsorted or a sorted T cell fraction (not recorded which). These receptors were taken from a male donor with ankylosing spondylitis or in good health (not recorded which).

This clonotype has more than one count but fewer than ten. The CDR3 region is CASSSYRDSHEQYF. CDR3 bases: TGTGCCAGCAGTTCGTACCGGGACAGCCACGAGCAGTACTTC. The rearrangement joins TRBV12-3 or TRBV12-4 to TRBJ2-7; 7 nucleotides match TRBD1. Unmatched junction bases numbered 8, after V lost 4 bases and J lost 5 bases. This CDR3 has 14 residues.

This clonotype showed up just a few times. The chain joins TRBV27 to TRBJ2-5; the D gene is possibly TRBD2 (5 bases). This CDR3 comprises 14 residues. V lost 5 bases and J 5 bases, leaving 15 bases between the germline ends. The V gene's germline CDR1 is MNHEY and CDR2 SMNVEV (reference sequence). The CDR3 coding sequence is TGTGCCAGCAGTCCCCCCGGACGAGGGGAGACCCAGTACTTC. It encodes CASSPPGRGETQYF.

This clonotype was detected many times. The chain links TRBV5-1 to TRBJ2-5; D gene uncertain. V lost 0 bases and J 7 bases, leaving 4 bases between the germline ends. This CDR3 is 11 amino acids long. Germline V gene sequence: CDR1 SGHRS, CDR2 YFSETQ. DNA for the CDR3: TGCGCCAGCAGCTTGGGAGGGACCCAGTACTTC. Translated: CASSLGGTQYF.

This chain links TRBV5-1 with TRBJ2-1; 12 positions agree with TRBD2. Per the germline V gene, CDR1 is SGHRS and CDR2 is YFSETQ. The CDR3 has 17 amino acids. With V trimmed by 0 bases and J by 5 bases, 6 bases remained unmatched. CDR3 sequence reads: CASSLELAGGPHNEQFF. CDR3 DNA sequence: TGCGCCAGCAGCTTGGAACTAGCGGGAGGCCCGCACAATGAGCAGTTCTTC.

The chain has TRBV5-1 and TRBJ1-2, with D possibly TRBD1 on 6 matching bases. V lost 4 bases and J lost 7, with 11 bases in between. Germline V gives CDR1 SGHRS, CDR2 YFSETQ. The CDR3 totals 12 residues. The CDR3 DNA is TGCGCCAGCAGCGAACAGGGTTTTGGCTACACCTTC. It specifies CASSEQGFGYTF.

This clonotype came up a few times. The chain recombines TRBV20-1 with TRBJ2-3, with D possibly TRBD2 on 5 matching bases. Germline CDR1 is DFQATT and CDR2 is SNEGSKA (reference sequence). CDR3 size: 12 residues. Trimming cost V 5 bases and J 2 bases, with 8 bases left between them. CDR3 region: CSASGFTDTQYF. In DNA, the CDR3 is TGCAGTGCTTCGGGGTTCACAGATACGCAGTATTTT.

This clonotype was found many times. V and J are TRBV9 and TRBJ1-6, with D unclear. CDR1 is SGDLS, CDR2 YYNGEE, per germline. Trimming left V 0 bases short and J 7 bases short, with 11 bases between. CDR3 length: 15 amino acids. Written as DNA, the CDR3 is TGTGCCAGCAGCGTAGGGCAGGTGGGAAATTCACCCCTCCACTTT. Its translation is CASSVGQVGNSPLHF.

This rearrangement joins TRBV5-1 to TRBJ2-7; 9 bases are shared with TRBD1. The CDR3 loop spans 14 amino acids. Germline V gene data show CDR1 as SGHRS and CDR2 as YFSETQ. The trim removed 10 bases at V and 2 bases at J, leaving 10 bases unmatched. The CDR3 loop is CASRPGTGTYEQYF. The CDR3 nucleotides are TGCGCCTCCCGACCCGGGACAGGGACCTACGAGCAGTACTTC.

The chain couples TRBV5-1 to TRBJ1-4; D gene ambiguous. V shed 0 bases and J shed 6 bases, with 15 bases lying between them. Germline V CDR1 and CDR2: SGHRS, YFSETQ. The CDR3 covers 16 residues. The CDR3 DNA reads as TGCGCCAGCAGCTTGGGCGCGGTTCCATCGTATGAAAAACTGTTTTTT. This translates into CASSLGAVPSYEKLFF.